This T cell receptor beta chain emerged from a study of early T cells in non-severe SARS-CoV-2 infection. This CDR3 has 15 amino acids. Germline CDR1 reads LGHNA; CDR2 reads YSLEER. V was clipped by 0 bases and J by 1 base, with 7 bases between them. TCRdb re-analysed the 5' RACE reads in MiXCR, keeping a single row per CDR3 protein. The sample shows some 50,000 distinct CDR3 sequences, around 8.4% of them seen only once. In this sample, this clonotype turned up many times. Specimen: whole blood. The rearrangement joins TRBV4-3 to TRBJ2-1; no firm D call. The receptor was isolated from an adult who was a healthcare worker with PCR-confirmed SARS-CoV-2 infection or an uninfected control (not recorded which). CDR3 protein: CASSQDADSYNEQFF. For the CDR3, the DNA is TGCGCCAGCAGCCAAGACGCGGATTCCTACAATGAGCAGTTCTTC.